One and the same sample provided the 10 T cell receptor beta chains below, sequenced in a study of radiation and T cells in renal cell carcinoma. TCRdb's copy holds only in-frame clones and misses some; the assay was immunoSEQ multiplex PCR. The sample has 100,000 to 150,000 clones; about four fifths are singletons. As to time point: baseline pretreatment blood. Treatment denoted: 15 Gy SBRT to primary tumor, nephrectomy 4 weeks later. The sequencing here drew on blood, taken from a patient whose treatment included radiotherapy and nephrectomy. These TCRs come from a woman aged 60-75 years with renal cell carcinoma.

This chain connects TRBV10-2 to TRBJ2-2, with 9 bases lining up with TRBD2. The J segment lost 4 bases and the V segment lost 6 bases, leaving 3 bases of the junction unmatched. The CDR3 has 14 amino acids. In germline, CDR1 is WSHSY, CDR2 SAAADI. The CDR3 is CASRSLAGTGELFF. DNA of the CDR3: TGCGCCAGCAGGTCACTAGCGGGCACCGGGGAGCTGTTTTTT.

The V call is TRBV10-3, the J call TRBJ2-3; no firm D call. The CDR3 covers 11 residues. Trimming left V 8 bases short and J 6 bases short, with 9 bases between. Germline V gene lookup returns CDR1 ENHRY and CDR2 SYGVKD. CDR3 in DNA: TGTGCCATCCAGCTCGGGGATACGCAGTATTTT. This sequence encodes CAIQLGDTQYF.

This clone was seen only a few times. This sequence joins TRBV25-1 and TRBJ1-1, with D possibly matching TRBD1 (6 bases). The germline gives CDR1 MGHDK, CDR2 SYGVNS. V lost 7 bases and J 0 bases, leaving 9 bases between the germline ends. The CDR3 contains 13 residues. In DNA, the CDR3 is TGTGCCAGCACCACAGGGATGAACACTGAAGCTTTCTTT. This sequence encodes CASTTGMNTEAFF.

V is TRBV12-5 and J is TRBJ1-6, with unresolved D. Germline lookup yields CDR1 LGHNT and CDR2 FRNRAP. The CDR3 extends over 15 amino acids. V lost 2 bases to trimming and J lost 10 bases, with 15 bases between them. CDR3 DNA sequence: TGTGCTAGTGGTTTGAGGTGGACTGTGGGCTCACCCCTCCACTTT. The encoded protein is CASGLRWTVGSPLHF. The full variable domain, with the rest looked up from reference TRBV12-5 and TRBJ1-6, is DARVTQTPRHKVTEMGQEVTMRCQPILGHNTVFWYRQTMMQGLELLAYFRNRAPLDDSGMPKDRFSAEMPDATLATLKIQPSEPRDSAVYFCASGLRWTVGSPLHFGNGTRLTVT.

The gene calls are TRBV9 and TRBJ2-2; 8 nucleotides match TRBD1. The V gene's germline CDR1 is SGDLS and CDR2 YYNGEE. CDR3 size: 15 residues. The trim removed 0 bases at V and 6 bases at J, leaving 4 bases unmatched. Written as DNA, the CDR3 is TGTGCCAGCAGCGTAGGGACAGGGCCCTCCGGGGAGCTGTTTTTT. This translates into CASSVGTGPSGELFF.

The chain carries TRBV4-3 and TRBJ2-1; 11 positions agree with TRBD2. V shed 4 bases, J shed 6 bases, and the junction held 5 bases outside the gene matches. The CDR3 contains 15 residues. Germline CDR1 LGHNA, CDR2 YSLEER. DNA for the CDR3: TGCGCCAGCAGCCCGCCGGGACTAGCGGTCAATGAGCAGTTCTTC. As protein: CASSPPGLAVNEQFF.

The chain combines TRBV27 with TRBJ2-7, with 8 bases identical to TRBD1. The CDR3 sequence is 16 residues long. V gave up 5 bases and J gave up 6 bases; unmatched junction bases: 15. In germline, CDR1 is MNHEY, CDR2 SMNVEV (reference sequence). The CDR3 spells CASSLIPGQALSEQYF. CDR3 coding DNA: TGTGCCAGCAGTCTTATACCGGGACAGGCCCTAAGCGAGCAGTACTTC.

V and J are TRBV27 and TRBJ1-2; 8 bases align to TRBD1. CDR1 is MNHEY, CDR2 SMNVEV, per germline (reference sequence). With V trimmed by 3 bases and J by 7 bases, 7 bases remained unmatched. This CDR3 comprises 14 residues. This chain's CDR3 is CASSFGRGLGGYTF. CDR3 sequence (DNA): TGTGCCAGCAGTTTCGGCAGGGGGCTTGGTGGCTACACCTTC.

The rearrangement uses TRBV7-3 and TRBJ2-1, with D possibly TRBD2 on 6 matching bases. Germline V gene sequence: CDR1 SGHTA, CDR2 FQGTGA. V lost 1 base and J 4 bases, leaving 11 bases between the germline ends. The CDR3 is 15 residues long. The CDR3 sequence is CASSLNRGAYNEQFF. CDR3 sequence (DNA): TGTGCCAGCAGCTTAAATCGCGGGGCTTACAATGAGCAGTTCTTC.

The chain joins TRBV29-1 to TRBJ2-2; 8 nucleotides align to TRBD2. Trimming took 5 bases from V and 4 from J; bases not matched to a gene: 6. Germline V gene sequence: CDR1 SQVTM, CDR2 ANQGSEA. This CDR3 spans 14 amino acids. CDR3 residues: CSVLVGTSTGELFF. CDR3 DNA sequence: TGCAGCGTTCTGGTAGGGACTAGCACCGGGGAGCTGTTTTTT.